The TCR beta chain described here comes from a study of T cell changes during pregnancy in multiple sclerosis. TCRdb keeps only in-frame clones here, not all; method: immunoSEQ multiplex PCR. This table has about 45,000 clones, approximately 92% appearing once. The CDR3 length is 13 residues. V shed 6 bases, J shed 6 bases, and the junction held 4 bases outside the gene matches. Germline V gene lookup returns CDR1 SGHTA and CDR2 FQGNSA. As for this clone: This sample also contains other DNA sequences that code for the same CDR3.

Sequenced material: CD4+ T cells from peripheral blood mononuclear cells, taken before pregnancy. This receptor was taken from a female donor with multiple sclerosis, enrolled in a pregnancy study. The chain links TRBV7-2 to TRBJ2-2; 7 bases fit TRBD2. The CDR3 here is CASRSGGAGELFF. The CDR3, as DNA: TGTGCCAGCAGATCGGGGGGAGCCGGGGAGCTGTTTTTT.